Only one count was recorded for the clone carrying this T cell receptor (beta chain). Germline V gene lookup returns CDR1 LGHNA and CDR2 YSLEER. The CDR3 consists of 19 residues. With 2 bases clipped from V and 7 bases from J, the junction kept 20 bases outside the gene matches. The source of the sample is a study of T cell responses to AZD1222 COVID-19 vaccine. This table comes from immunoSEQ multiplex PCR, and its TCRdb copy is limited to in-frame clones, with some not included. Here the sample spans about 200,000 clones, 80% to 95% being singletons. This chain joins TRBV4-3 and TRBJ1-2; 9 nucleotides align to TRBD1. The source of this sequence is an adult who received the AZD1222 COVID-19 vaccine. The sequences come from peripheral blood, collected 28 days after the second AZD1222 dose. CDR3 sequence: CASSQTGTGSGRGYVGYTF. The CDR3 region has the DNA TGCGCCAGCAGCCAAACCGGGACAGGGAGTGGTAGAGGGTATGTTGGCTACACCTTC.